This T cell receptor beta chain appears in the sequencing data of a study of cytomegalovirus exposure and HLA in healthy donors. V was trimmed by 7 bases and J by 8 bases, leaving 14 bases between them. This CDR3 has 12 residues. Per germline, CDR1 MNHNY and CDR2 SVGAGI (reference sequence). Assay used: immunoSEQ multiplex PCR; TCRdb lists only in-frame clones, some missing. The sample holds around 86,000 clones; 85% to 95% are singletons and the top ten take around 1.1%. Regarding this clone: As yet, its antigen is unknown.

Overall study results and limits: In vitro assays verified that three CMV-associated chains recognized CMV antigens specifically. Clusters of TCRs from the first cohort tended to co-occur in the roughly 120 validation repertoires (as a later analysis found).

Sequenced input: PBMCs. This TCR derives from a woman aged 25 to 39 in good health and CMV-seropositive. J is TRBJ1-2 and V is TRBV6-6, with D possibly being TRBD1 (5 bases). The CDR3 coding sequence is TGTGCCAGCACCTCGGGGGGTCTGGGCTACACCTTC. Translation gives CASTSGGLGYTF.